This TCR beta chain was profiled in a study of blood T cell repertoires in COVID-19 (dated by TCRdb to about 2020). About the full investigation: The collaborator samples originated in the United States, Italy and Spain and spanned the acute and convalescent phases of COVID-19. The prospective study material was composed of cDNA or gDNA derived from T cells, B-cell-depleted T cells, or PBMCs. HLA class I and class II types, where available, came from metadata supplied by the sample provider rather than from assay-based typing. Deeply sampled blood TCRbeta repertoires from subjects exposed to, actively infected with, or recovered from COVID-19 were included in the dataset. The samples were drawn from the first 160 participants of the ongoing ImmuneRACE study and from roughly 1,300 subjects provided by 6 global collaborators. Sample metadata almost always included a de-identified subject ID, COVID-19 status, age in years and sex. The repertoires were made available in a free public database intended to serve as a resource for research on the immune response to SARS-CoV-2. Study-wide conclusions, independent of this receptor: The quantity of clinical and demographic metadata differed by source and by participant and was supplied without curation.

TCRbeta CDR3 regions were amplified from genomic DNA by means of the immunoSEQ Assay, a bias-controlled multiplex PCR. For the original study's pipeline: Nucleated cell counts per sample were estimated from amplification of reference gene primers within the assay. To quantify the absolute abundance of each unique TCRbeta CDR3 rearrangement, sequence reads were collapsed and filtered. For each sample, productive Simpson clonality was calculated as the square root of Simpson's diversity index over productive rearrangements. What TCRdb holds here is the immuneACCESS table cut down to in-frame rearrangements. Part of the clones is not present; checked against another copy, under half of the missing clones reflect an unresolved V gene, and the others are unexplained. That table gives V, J and clone size, and the DNA gave D and trimming. The sample table holds 140,000 or so clones, of which approximately 90% were seen once. Of the sample, less than 0.95% is held by the ten largest clones.

This clone has more than one count but fewer than ten. Its target antigen remains unknown. No quality values exist for individual bases; no much larger clone is one base distant. From a lookup of the germline V gene, CDR1 and CDR2 are SNHLY and FYNNEI. V is cut by 6 bases and J by 0 bases, and the space between the germline ends is 12 bases. Measured from the cysteine to the phenylalanine, the CDR3 is 15 residues long. The read is trimmed to its CDR3 DNA, 45 bases read in frame from base 1. The collaborating institutions used their own protocols to collect whole blood in K2EDTA tubes. For TCRbeta analysis, collaborators shipped samples in one of three forms: frozen whole blood, isolated PBMCs, or DNA extracted from either of those sample types.

The chain employs TRBV2 and TRBJ1-5; no D segment can be confidently identified. This clonotype was obtained from a woman aged 45-65 years with acute or convalescent COVID-19. Source material: peripheral blood. The CDR3 protein: CASSSSLNSNQPQHF. The nucleotide sequence reads TGTGCCAGCAGCTCCTCCCTAAATAGCAATCAGCCCCAGCATTTT.